These T cell receptor beta chains were read from a single sample in a study of blood T cell repertoires in COVID-19. The repertoire was sequenced with immunoSEQ multiplex PCR; TCRdb's copy has only in-frame clones and lacks some. The sample lists under 150,000 clones, 75% to 90% occurring once. What was sequenced was PBMCs or T cells enriched from blood (not recorded which). These receptors all come from a woman aged 50 to 60 who had recovered from COVID-19. Each CDR3 is given with its conserved first and last residue. The order of the fields is V gene, D gene, J gene, clone size, CDR3 protein, CDR3 DNA. D genes are given only for firm matches. Part of the rows lack a size; the others show once, few, many or a class for expanded clones.

>TRBV7-2|NA|TRBJ2-1|NA
CASSPNRDEQFF
TGTGCCAGCAGCCCTAACAGGGATGAGCAGTTCTTC
>TRBV2|TRBD2|TRBJ2-7|NA
CASGLGTSGDRGYF
TGTGCCAGCGGTCTCGGGACTAGCGGGGACCGGGGGTACTTC
>TRBV7-3|NA|TRBJ1-3|NA
CASSRGGSGNTIYF
TGTGCCAGCAGCCGCGGTGGGTCTGGAAACACCATATATTTT
>TRBV7-8|NA|TRBJ2-5|NA
CASSFPRQIQETQYF
TGTGCCAGCAGCTTCCCTCGACAGATCCAAGAGACCCAGTACTTC
>TRBV2|NA|TRBJ2-1|NA
CASSEFGGLYNEQFF
TGTGCCAGCAGTGAATTCGGGGGGCTGTACAATGAGCAGTTCTTC
>TRBV7-2|NA|TRBJ1-2|few
CASSLLGGYGYTF
TGTGCCAGCAGCTTATTAGGCGGATATGGCTACACCTTC
>TRBV5-1|NA|TRBJ1-5|NA
CASSLDGNYQPQHF
TGCGCCAGCAGCTTGGACGGGAACTATCAGCCCCAGCATTTT
>TRBV11-3|TRBD1|TRBJ1-2|NA
CASSPPTGGGYTF
TGTGCCAGCAGCCCCCCGACAGGGGGCGGCTACACCTTC
>TRBV4-3|NA|TRBJ2-5|NA
CASSQGLLETQYF
TGCGCCAGCAGCCAAGGACTCCTAGAGACCCAGTACTTC
>TRBV19|NA|TRBJ1-1|once
CASSIWGADTEAFF
TGTGCCAGTAGTATATGGGGAGCTGATACTGAAGCTTTCTTT